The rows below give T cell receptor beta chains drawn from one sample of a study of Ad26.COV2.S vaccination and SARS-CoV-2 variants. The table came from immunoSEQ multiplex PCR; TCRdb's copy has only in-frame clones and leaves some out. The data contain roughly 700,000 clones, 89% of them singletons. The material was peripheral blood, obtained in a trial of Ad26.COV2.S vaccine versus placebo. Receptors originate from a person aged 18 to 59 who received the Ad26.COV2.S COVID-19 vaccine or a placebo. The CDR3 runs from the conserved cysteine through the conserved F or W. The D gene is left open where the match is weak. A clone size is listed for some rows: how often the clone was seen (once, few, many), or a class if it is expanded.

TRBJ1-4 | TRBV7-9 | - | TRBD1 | TGTGCCAGCAGCCCAAGGACAGGGGCGGTTGCAACTAATGAAAAACTGTTTTTT | CASSPRTGAVATNEKLFF
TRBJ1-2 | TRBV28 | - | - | TGTGCCAGCAGTTGGAGTTCGGGATACACCTTC | CASSWSSGYTF
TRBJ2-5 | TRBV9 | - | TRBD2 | TGTGCCAGCAGCCCTTCCAGCGGGGTAACGGAGACCCAGTACTTC | CASSPSSGVTETQYF
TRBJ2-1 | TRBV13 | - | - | TGTGCCAGCAGCTTAGACGTGGGAGGCCACAATGAGCAGTTCTTC | CASSLDVGGHNEQFF
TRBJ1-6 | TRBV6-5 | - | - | TGTGCCAGCAGTTACTCGGCAGGGCGAAGGTCACCCCTCCACTTT | CASSYSAGRRSPLHF
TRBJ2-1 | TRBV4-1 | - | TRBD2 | TGCGCCAGCAGGCGGGGGGGCTACTACAATGAGCAGTTCTTC | CASRRGGYYNEQFF
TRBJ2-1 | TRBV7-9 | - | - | TGTGCCAGCAGCCCTCTCGACAAAGAGCAGTTCTTC | CASSPLDKEQFF
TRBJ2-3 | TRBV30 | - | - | TGTGCCTTGGCGCGGGGAATAAGAGCAGATACGCAGTATTTT | CALARGIRADTQYF
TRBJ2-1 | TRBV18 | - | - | TGTGCCAGCTCAGACGGGGACACGGGAGGCAATGAGCAGTTCTTC | CASSDGDTGGNEQFF
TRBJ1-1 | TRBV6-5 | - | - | TGTGCCAGCAGTTACTCGAAGCCCGGAGGCACTGAAGCTTTCTTT | CASSYSKPGGTEAFF
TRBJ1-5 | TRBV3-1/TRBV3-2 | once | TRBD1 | TGTGCCAGCAGCCAAGAAGGTTCTGAGACAGGGAATCAGCCCCAGCATTTT | CASSQEGSETGNQPQHF
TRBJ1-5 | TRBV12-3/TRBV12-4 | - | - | TGTGCCAGCAGGGAATCGGGGCAGCCCCAGCATTTT | CASRESGQPQHF
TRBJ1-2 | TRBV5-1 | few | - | TGCGCCAGCAGCTACGACAGGACGGATGGCTACACCTTC | CASSYDRTDGYTF
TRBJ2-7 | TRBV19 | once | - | TGTGCCAGTAGTACGTCGACAGGCGCCTACGAGCAGTACTTC | CASSTSTGAYEQYF
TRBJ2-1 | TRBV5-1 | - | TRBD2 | TGCGCCAGCAGCTTAGGGCTAGCGGGGTTGGAGCAGTTCTTC | CASSLGLAGLEQFF
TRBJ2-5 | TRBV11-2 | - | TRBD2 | TGTGCCAGCAGCTCTCCCGGGACTAGGGGGGAGACCCAGTACTTC | CASSSPGTRGETQYF
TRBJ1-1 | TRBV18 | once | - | TGTGCCAGCTCACCGCGTACAGGGTTCACTGAAGCTTTCTTT | CASSPRTGFTEAFF
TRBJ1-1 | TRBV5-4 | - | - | TGTGCCAGCAGCTTGGTACGGCAGAACACTGAAGCTTTCTTT | CASSLVRQNTEAFF
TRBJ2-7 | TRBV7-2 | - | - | TGTGCCAGCAGCTCAATCCGGGCCTACGAGCAGTACTTC | CASSSIRAYEQYF
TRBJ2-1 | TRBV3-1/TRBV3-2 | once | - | TGTGCCAGCAGCTCCCCTGAAGGGGGGAGCTCCTACAATGAGCAGTTCTTC | CASSSPEGGSSYNEQFF
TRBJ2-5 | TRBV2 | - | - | TGTGCCAGCAGCCTCGATTACCTGTGGGAGACCCAGTACTTC | CASSLDYLWETQYF
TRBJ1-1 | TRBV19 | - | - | TGTGCCAGTAGTATAACGGCATACACTGAAGCTTTCTTT | CASSITAYTEAFF
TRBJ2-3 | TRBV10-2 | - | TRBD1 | TGCGCCAGCAGTGACCAGGGGGCGCGCGCAGATACGCAGTATTTT | CASSDQGARADTQYF
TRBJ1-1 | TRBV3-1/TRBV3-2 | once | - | TGTGCCAGCAGCTTCGGGACTCCTAACACTGAAGCTTTCTTT | CASSFGTPNTEAFF
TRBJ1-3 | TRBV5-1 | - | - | TGCGCCAGCAGCTTGGGAAACACAGTGTCTGGAAACACCATATATTTT | CASSLGNTVSGNTIYF
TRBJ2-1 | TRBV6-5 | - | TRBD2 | TGTGCCACCCTACTAGCGGGAGGGAATGAGCAGTTCTTC | CATLLAGGNEQFF
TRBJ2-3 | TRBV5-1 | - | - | TGCGCCAGCAGCTGGGGCCCCGGAGGGGTGGGCACAGATACGCAGTATTTT | CASSWGPGGVGTDTQYF
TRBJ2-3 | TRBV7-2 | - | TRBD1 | TGTGCCAGCAGCCCGTCCCGGGACAGGGCACCAGATACGCAGTATTTT | CASSPSRDRAPDTQYF
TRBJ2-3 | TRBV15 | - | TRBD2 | TGTGCCACCCATGCGGCGGGAGACACAGATACGCAGTATTTT | CATHAAGDTDTQYF
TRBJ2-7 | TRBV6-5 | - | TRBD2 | TGTGCCAGCAGCCTGACTAGCGGGGTTCCCTACGAGCAGTACTTC | CASSLTSGVPYEQYF
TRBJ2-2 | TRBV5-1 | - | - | TGCGCCAGCAGCTTTCGGCAGCCTTCGAACACCGGGGAGCTGTTTTTT | CASSFRQPSNTGELFF
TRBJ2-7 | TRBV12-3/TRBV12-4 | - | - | TGTGCCAGCAGTCCGGGACAAGCCTACGAGCAGTACTTC | CASSPGQAYEQYF
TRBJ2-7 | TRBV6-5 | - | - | TGTGCCAGCAGCGACAGAGAGATGATCTCCTACGAGCAGTACTTC | CASSDREMISYEQYF
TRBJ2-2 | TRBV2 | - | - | TGTGCCAGCGCTTTATTCGGGGAGCTGTTTTTT | CASALFGELFF
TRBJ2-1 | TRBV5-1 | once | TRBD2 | TGCGCCAGCAGCTTCAAAGGACTAGCGGGTGGAAGCTCCTACAATGAGCAGTTCTTC | CASSFKGLAGGSSYNEQFF
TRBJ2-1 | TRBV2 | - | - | TGTGCCAGCAGTGCGGACAACTACAATGAGCAGTTCTTC | CASSADNYNEQFF
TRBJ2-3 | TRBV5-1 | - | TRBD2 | TGCGCCAGCAGCTTGAGTGGGACTAGCGGTAGCACAGATACGCAGTATTTT | CASSLSGTSGSTDTQYF
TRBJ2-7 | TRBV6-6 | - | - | TGTGCCAGCAGTTACTCCTCTCCGGGGAGCTCCTACGAGCAGTACTTC | CASSYSSPGSSYEQYF
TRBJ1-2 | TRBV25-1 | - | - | TGTGCCAGCAGTGAATACGGGGCGGGGGCAAACTATGGCTACACCTTC | CASSEYGAGANYGYTF
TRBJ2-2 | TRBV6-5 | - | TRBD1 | TGTGCCAGCGAAAGGGGACAGTTCACCGGGGAGCTGTTTTTT | CASERGQFTGELFF
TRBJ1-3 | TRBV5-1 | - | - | TGCGCCAGCAGCTTGGCGGAGGGATTCACTGGAAACACCATATATTTT | CASSLAEGFTGNTIYF
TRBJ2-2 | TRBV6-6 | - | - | TGTGCCAGCAAAGGAGGGACCGGGGAGCTGTTTTTT | CASKGGTGELFF
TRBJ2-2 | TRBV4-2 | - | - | TGTGCCAGCAGCCAAGATCATAGGTCCACGAACACCGGGGAGCTGTTTTTT | CASSQDHRSTNTGELFF
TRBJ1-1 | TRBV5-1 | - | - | TGCGCCAGCAGCTTTGGGGCCGGGGGACCCATGAACACTGAAGCTTTCTTT | CASSFGAGGPMNTEAFF
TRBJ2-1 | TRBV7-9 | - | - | TGTGCCAGCAGCTCGGGACTCCAGCAGTTCTTC | CASSSGLQQFF
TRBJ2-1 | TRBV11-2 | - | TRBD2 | TGTGCCAGCAGTCGGAGGGCTAGCGGGATTGAGCAGTTCTTC | CASSRRASGIEQFF
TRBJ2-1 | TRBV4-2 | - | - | TGTGCCAGCAGCCTTCCCGGTATTAGCCACAATGAGCAGTTCTTC | CASSLPGISHNEQFF
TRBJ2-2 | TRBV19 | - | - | TGTGCCAGTAGTATAGATCCGCGAAACCTAGCGTGGCCCGGGGAGCTGTTTTTT | CASSIDPRNLAWPGELFF
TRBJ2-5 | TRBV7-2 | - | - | TGTGCCAGCAGCCCTTCGGGGGCCATGCGAAGGGCCCAGTACTTC | CASSPSGAMRRAQYF
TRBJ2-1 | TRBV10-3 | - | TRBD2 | TGTGCCATCAACGGGGAGGGGAAAAGTCCCGGGACTAGAAAAGGGTTTACGCGGTACAATGAGCAGTTCTTC | CAINGEGKSPGTRKGFTRYNEQFF
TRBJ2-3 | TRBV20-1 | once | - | TGCAGTGCTAGTATAACTAGTTCTCGGACAGATACGCAGTATTTT | CSASITSSRTDTQYF
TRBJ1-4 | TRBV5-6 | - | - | TGTGCCAGCAGCTTTTTTGGGAGTGAAAAACTGTTTTTT | CASSFFGSEKLFF